This TCR beta chain comes out of a study of follicular helper T cells after annual influenza vaccination. As for the study in general: For some subjects, blood spans the 2013-2014, 2014-2015 and 2015-2016 annual vaccinations.

Time point: 2014-2015 season, pre-vaccination. Non-naive CD4+CXCR5+PD-1+ cTfh were sorted into ICOS+CD38+ and ICOS-CD38- fractions. For this clone: Its matching antigen is unknown.

Generated by immunoSEQ multiplex PCR, the TCRdb table keeps only in-frame clones and is missing some. The sample records around 2,500 clones, more than 75% being singletons. Study observations and caveats: Yearly vaccinations repeatedly recalled conserved clonotypes in ICOS+CD38+ cTfh. ICOS+CD38+ cTfh clonality tracked population frequency, and its change tracked circulating plasmablast change.

The length of the CDR3 is 16 residues. Germline V gene sequence: CDR1 SGHVS, CDR2 FNYEAQ. V lost 5 bases, J lost 6 bases, and 9 bases stayed unmatched. The V and J genes are TRBV7-6 and TRBJ2-2; 10 positions agree with TRBD1. The input for sequencing was CXCR5+ CD38+ circulating T follicular helper cells from blood, taken on the day of influenza vaccination. As to subset: circulating Tfh, non-naive CD4+CXCR5+PD-1+ (ICOS+CD38+ or ICOS-CD38-). This TCR derives from an adult who received the influenza vaccine. The CDR3 protein is CASSKNPGQGSGELFF. DNA for the CDR3: TGTGCCAGCAGCAAAAATCCGGGACAGGGGTCCGGGGAGCTGTTTTTT. The full variable domain, with the rest looked up from reference TRBV7-6 and TRBJ2-2, is GAGVSQSPRYKVTKRGQDVALRCDPISGHVSLYWYRQALGQGPEFLTYFNYEAQQDKSGLPNDRFSAERPEGSISTLTIQRTEQRDSAMYRCASSKNPGQGSGELFFGEGSRLTVL.